These 27 T cell receptor beta chains came from one sample sequenced in a study of tumor-infiltrating lymphocytes in primary liver carcinoma. cDNA specific to TCR beta was made from around 470 ng of total RNA, with a constant-region primer employed for priming. Three nested multiplex PCR rounds, a slightly modified ARM-PCR method, built the TCR beta libraries. Primers for the first two PCR rounds were TRBV1-TRBV30 forward primers and a C-beta reverse primer (approximately 10 cycles per round). TCRdb reprocessed the multiplex PCR reads with MiXCR, giving one entry per CDR3 protein. The repertoire holds 330,000 or so distinct CDR3 sequences, with roughly two thirds as singletons. Researchers drew blood RNA from unsorted whole blood and extracted germline DNA as well. Sequencing was performed on peripheral blood. The receptors derive from a man aged 35-49 years with primary liver carcinoma and hepatitis B virus infection.

In the case of this clonotype: The junction shows a germline mismatch at one end, possibly a read error. This chain connects TRBV11-2 to TRBJ2-7, with D perhaps matching TRBD1 or TRBD2 (6 bases each). The CDR3 length is 12 residues. The germline CDR1 and CDR2 sequences are SGHAT and FQNNGV. The DNA for the CDR3 is TGTGCCAGCAGCCCCGGGGGCTACGAGCAGTGCTTC. Protein product: CASSPGGYEQCF.

This clonotype has a handful of counts. The chain has TRBV10-3 and TRBJ2-3, with 7 positions matching TRBD1. The V segment lost 8 bases and the J segment 6 bases; nucleotides outside the gene matches: 8. CDR3 size: 13 residues. CDR1 and CDR2 from the germline V gene are ENHRY and SYGVKD. CDR3 in DNA: TGTGCCATCCGACAGCAGGGGGATGATACGCAGTATTTT. Translating gives CAIRQQGDDTQYF.

This clonotype was observed a handful of times. One end of the junction does not line up with germline, which may come from a read error. The J gene is TRBJ2-7, the V gene TRBV10-3, with 12 nucleotides matching TRBD1. CDR3 length equals 12 residues. Germline V CDR1 and CDR2: ENHRY, SYGVKD. CDR3 nucleotide sequence: TGTGTCATCAGGGACAGGGGGCGCCAGCAGTACTTC. Protein sequence: CVIRDRGRQQYF.

In regard to this clonotype: In this CDR3 the conserved last residue, phenylalanine or tryptophan, is missing, so a read error is likely. The chain employs TRBV12-3 or TRBV12-4 and TRBJ2-7; D is perhaps TRBD1 or TRBD2 (5 bases each). The length of the CDR3 is 14 residues. Trimming took 6 bases from V and 5 from J, leaving 17 bases between them. As DNA, the CDR3 is TGTGCCAGCAGCACCCGGGGCTCCTACCACGAGCAGTACCTC. Residues: CASSTRGSYHEQYL.

As for this clonotype: Being one base from a much bigger clone, this may be a read error. The V call is TRBV4-3, the J call TRBJ1-2; D is ambiguous. There are 13 residues in the CDR3. The V gene's germline CDR1 is LGHNA and CDR2 YSLEER. V was clipped by 2 bases and J by 6 bases, with 10 bases between them. CDR3 sequence reads: CASSQIGVHGYTF. As DNA, the CDR3 is TGCGCCAGCAGCCAAATAGGTGTCCATGGCTACACCTTC.

This rearrangement joins TRBV19 to TRBJ2-2; 8 bases fit TRBD2. Germline V gene sequence: CDR1 LNHDA, CDR2 SQIVND (reference sequence). The CDR3 is 15 residues long. V lost 0 bases to trimming and J lost 6 bases; unmatched junction nucleotides: 3. Written as DNA, the CDR3 is TGTGCCAGTAGTATAGAAGCGGGAGTTCCCGGGGAGCTGTTTTTT. Encoded protein: CASSIEAGVPGELFF.

A few counts support this clonotype. The chain recombines TRBV7-9 with TRBJ1-2; tentatively, D is TRBD1 (6 bases). This CDR3 spans 16 amino acids. V was trimmed by 5 bases and J by 8 bases, leaving 24 bases between them. Germline V gives CDR1 SEHNR, CDR2 FQNEAQ (reference sequence). For the CDR3, the DNA is TGTGCCAGCAGCGTAGAAACAGGGTTCGACCTGGAGGGCTACACCTTC. It translates to CASSVETGFDLEGYTF.

This clonotype appeared many times. This chain uses TRBV11-2 with TRBJ2-2, with D perhaps TRBD1 or TRBD2 (5 bases each). The V and J ends lost 1 base and 4 bases respectively, with 16 bases between them. In germline, CDR1 is SGHAT, CDR2 FQNNGV. The CDR3 length is 17 residues. The CDR3 reads CASSLARHLRGTGELFF. The DNA of the CDR3 is TGTGCCAGCAGCTTAGCGAGACACCTGAGGGGCACCGGGGAGCTGTTTTTT.

About this clonotype: A much larger clone is a single base away; this may be a read error. The chain has TRBV6-5 and TRBJ1-1; D unclear. The CDR3 has 14 amino acids. Germline loops: CDR1 MNHEY, CDR2 SVGAGI. The ends were cut back, 7 bases at V and 0 bases at J, with 12 bases in the middle. The CDR3 DNA reads TGTGCCAGCATCTCCAGGACGGTGAACACTGAAGCTTTCTTT. This encodes CASISRTVNTEAFF.

This clonotype appeared a few times. The V gene is TRBV10-1, the J gene TRBJ1-3; no reliable D call. Deletions cut 0 bases from V and 1 base from J, with 7 bases between. Per the germline V gene, CDR1 is WNHNN and CDR2 is SYGVQD (reference sequence). This CDR3 comprises 15 residues. This chain's CDR3 is CASSESVSSGNTIYF. The CDR3 nucleotides read TGCGCCAGCAGTGAGTCGGTATCATCTGGAAACACCATATATTTT.

With respect to this clonotype: At one of its ends the junction is not consistent with the germline gene, which may arise from a read error. The CDR3 sequence is CASSGSITRPHHF. For the CDR3, the DNA is TGTGCCAGCAGCGGCAGTATCACTCGGCCCCATCATTTT. The chain has TRBV7-9 and TRBJ1-5; the D is unclear. Per the germline V gene, CDR1 is SEHNR and CDR2 is FQNEAQ (reference sequence). The CDR3 has 13 residues.

Of note for this clonotype: The germline gene is not matched at one end of the junction; a read error may be the cause. V and J are TRBV6-6 and TRBJ2-7; possible D gene TRBD2, 5 bases. Germline-derived CDR1 and CDR2 are MNHNY and SVGAGI (reference sequence). The length of the CDR3 is 14 residues. CDR3 residues: CTSSYSKLRGGQYF. The CDR3 coding sequence is TGTACCAGCAGTTACTCGAAGTTACGTGGAGGGCAGTACTTC.

In this sample, this clonotype turned up once. Given the absence of the conserved phenylalanine or tryptophan at the CDR3 end, a read error is likely. V and J are TRBV11-2 and TRBJ2-5; 8 bases are a match to TRBD1. The CDR3 is made up of 16 amino acids. Germline V lookup: CDR1 SGHAT, CDR2 FQNNGV. The CDR3 is CASSPRTGSYQETQYI. The CDR3, as DNA: TGTGCCAGCAGCCCACGGACAGGGTCGTACCAGGAGACCCAGTACATC.

This clonotype was counted a few times. V is TRBV12-3 or TRBV12-4 and J is TRBJ2-2; tentatively, D is TRBD1 (6 bases). Trimming left V 6 bases short and J 0 bases short, with 14 bases between. CDR3 length: 16 amino acids. In nucleotides, the CDR3 is TGTGCCAGCAGAACCGGGACAACTACGAACACCGGGGAGCTGTTTTTT. Translation: CASRTGTTTNTGELFF.

With regard to this clonotype: This may be a read error: a much more frequent sequence differs by one nucleotide. The gene calls are TRBV11-1 and TRBJ2-7; D is possibly TRBD2 (6 bases). This CDR3 region has 15 residues. Germline V gene sequence: CDR1 SGHAT, CDR2 FQDESV (reference sequence). The CDR3 nucleotides are TGTGCCAGCAGCTCATCCCGGGACTCCTCCTACGAGCGGTACTTC. The encoded protein is CASSSSRDSSYERYF.

This clonotype was counted between two and nine times. Compared with germline, one end of the junction differs, possibly owing to a read error. V is TRBV11-2 and J is TRBJ2-3, with D possibly matching TRBD2 (5 bases). The CDR3 totals 16 residues. Looked up from germline, CDR1 is SGHAT and CDR2 is FQNNGV. This CDR3 is CASSLGSDSSTDMQYF. The CDR3 DNA is TGTGCCAGCAGCTTAGGGTCGGATTCTAGCACAGATATGCAGTATTTT.

J is TRBJ2-1 and V is TRBV11-3, with D unresolved. The CDR3 runs 13 residues. In germline, CDR1 is SGHNT, CDR2 YENEEA. Trimming stripped 0 bases from V and 12 bases from J, with 12 bases between. The CDR3 coding sequence is TGTGCCAGCAGCTTAGATTCTCCTATCGTGCAGTTCTTC. This codes for CASSLDSPIVQFF.

This clonotype occurred a few times. V and J are TRBV5-1 and TRBJ1-5, with 10 bases lining up with TRBD1. CDR1 and CDR2 from the germline V gene are SGHRS and YFSETQ. CDR3 size: 15 residues. V lost 5 bases and J lost 4; bases outside the gene matches: 6. CDR3 bases: TGCGCCAGCAGAGCCGGGACAGGGGTTAATCAGCCCCAGCATTTT. Translating it yields CASRAGTGVNQPQHF.

In the case of this clonotype: Possible read error: a much larger clone is one base away. The gene calls are TRBV4-3 and TRBJ2-7; 8 bases agree with TRBD2. Germline trimming cut 5 bases from V and 0 bases from J; bases unmatched to any gene: 6. CDR3 length: 15 amino acids. Germline-derived CDR1 and CDR2 are LGHNA and YSLEER. The CDR3 spells CASSKIAGSSYEQYF. In DNA, the CDR3 is TGCGCCAGCAGCAAAATAGCGGGGAGCTCCTACGAGCAGTACTTC.

Notes on this clonotype: This sequence may be a read error, since a much larger clone differs from it by one base. The chain has TRBV6-6 and TRBJ2-5, with D possibly TRBD2 on 6 matching bases. V was clipped by 6 bases and J by 7 bases, with 21 bases between them. This CDR3 contains 15 residues. Germline-derived CDR1 and CDR2 are MNHNY and SVGAGI (reference sequence). CDR3 sequence: CASSRLSVPGGTQYF. CDR3 bases: TGTGCCAGCAGCCGCCTTAGCGTCCCCGGGGGGACCCAGTACTTC.

This clonotype was seen many times. The chain employs TRBV6-2 or TRBV6-3 and TRBJ2-5; TRBD2 matches 8 bases. The J segment lost 7 bases and the V segment lost 2 bases, leaving 12 bases of the junction unmatched. This CDR3 has 16 residues. Germline V gives CDR1 MNHEY, CDR2 SVGEGT. The CDR3 sequence is CASSYDGTSLVVTQYF. The DNA of the CDR3 is TGTGCCAGCAGTTACGACGGGACTAGTCTAGTAGTGACCCAGTACTTC.

This clonotype was picked up a small number of times. One end of the junction is discordant with germline, which a read error may explain. The chain joins TRBV6-1 to TRBJ2-7, with D tentatively TRBD1 (5 bases). CDR3 size: 15 residues. Germline loops: CDR1 MNHNS, CDR2 SASEGT. CDR3 nucleotides: TGTGCCAGCAGTGACCGGCCGACAGCCTCCTACGAGCAGCACTTC. Amino acids: CASSDRPTASYEQHF.

This chain links TRBV6-5 with TRBJ1-6; D remains ambiguous. This CDR3 is built from 14 residues. Germline assignment: CDR1 MNHEY and CDR2 SVGAGI. V was pared by 2 bases and J by 6 bases, with 8 bases between. This chain's CDR3 is CASSYSDTNSPLHF. CDR3 bases: TGTGCCAGCAGTTACAGCGATACTAATTCACCCCTCCACTTT.

This clonotype was seen just once. Lacking the conserved final phenylalanine or tryptophan, this CDR3 likely reflects a read error. The chain couples TRBV7-9 to TRBJ1-1; D remains ambiguous. V lost 2 bases to trimming and J lost 2 bases, with 9 bases between them. Germline V gene lookup returns CDR1 SEHNR and CDR2 FQNEAQ (reference sequence). CDR3 size: 14 residues. CDR3 amino acids: CASSLFYGNTEAFS. The CDR3 nucleotides read TGTGCCAGCAGCTTATTCTACGGAAACACTGAAGCTTTCTCT.

This clonotype was seen repeatedly, ten times or more. The CDR3 protein is CATYSGSSYEQYF. The CDR3 DNA reads TGTGCCACGTATAGCGGAAGCTCCTACGAGCAGTACTTC. The chain links TRBV10-3 to TRBJ2-7, with D possibly TRBD2 on 6 matching bases. The CDR3 is 13 residues long. Trimming left V 10 bases short and J 0 bases short, with 13 bases between. CDR1 ENHRY and CDR2 SYGVKD come from the germline V gene.

This clonotype was observed many times. The chain is built from TRBV29-1 and TRBJ2-1, with 9 bases that match TRBD1. The CDR3 sequence is 14 residues long. V lost 7 bases and J lost 9; bases outside the gene matches: 13. CDR1 and CDR2 from the germline V gene are SQVTM and ANQGSEA. CDR3 nucleotides: TGCAGCGCATCCCCCGCGGGACAGGGAGGTGAGCAGTTCTTC. This sequence encodes CSASPAGQGGEQFF.

This clonotype was counted many times. The junction and the germline gene differ at one end; a read error may be behind it. This rearrangement joins TRBV6-1 to TRBJ2-2; D perhaps matches TRBD2 (5 bases). CDR3 length: 14 amino acids. Germline V lookup: CDR1 MNHNS, CDR2 SASEGT. CDR3 amino acids: CASSESGNTGELFF. The CDR3 nucleotides read TGCGCCAGCAGTGAGAGCGGGAACACCGGGGAGCTGTTTTTT.